Only one count was recorded for the clone carrying this T cell receptor beta chain. The CDR3 is made up of 12 amino acids. Germline CDR1 reads SEHNR; CDR2 reads FQNEAQ (reference sequence). V shed 6 bases and J 4 bases; nucleotides not matched to a gene: 2. Authors' processing steps: Estimation of nucleated cell counts relied on the amplification of reference gene primers. Repertoires were generated with immunoSEQ multiplex PCR, while TCRdb's copy carries only in-frame clones and drops some. From that table come the V and J calls and clone size; the DNA was used to work out D and trimming. Of approximately 360,000 clones detected, nearly 90% appear once; the ten largest clones hold approximately 7%. The source of the sample is a study of blood T cell repertoires in COVID-19. Study-wide background: Samples came from the United States, Italy and Spain, spanning acute and convalescent COVID-19.

What was sequenced was peripheral blood. The receptor's source is a man between 18 and 29 years old with active or convalescent COVID-19. The chain uses TRBV7-9 and TRBJ1-2; 7 bases are shared with TRBD1. CDR3 bases: TGTGCCAGCAGGGGACAGACCTATGGCTACACCTTC. Its translation: CASRGQTYGYTF.